These 17 T cell receptor beta chains came from one sample sequenced in a study of T cells expressing NK-cell markers. From its re-call of the 5' RACE reads, TCRdb lists each CDR3 protein once, without DNA. Its table records a few hundred thousand distinct CDR3 sequences. The sample comprised blood T cells: a sorted CD56 or NKG2C T cell subset, CD4+ or CD8+ T cells, or bulk PBMC T cells (not recorded which). These receptors were collected from a man aged 18-75 years in good health.

The chain recombines TRBV29-1 with TRBJ2-7. The CDR3 spans 12 residues. Germline values: CDR1 SQVTM, CDR2 ANQGSEA. The CDR3 sequence: CSVSRRADEQYF.

The gene calls are TRBV3-1 and TRBJ1-2; TCRdb outputs TRBD1, but without DNA this stays unchecked. CDR3 size: 14 residues. Germline assignment: CDR1 LGHDT and CDR2 YNNKEL (reference sequence). This CDR3 is CASSATTGVYGYTF.

This chain links TRBV5-5 with TRBJ2-5; without DNA, the TCRdb call of TRBD1 cannot be checked. Germline V gives CDR1 SGHKS, CDR2 YYEKEE (reference sequence). This CDR3 has 14 residues. The CDR3 sequence: CASSSGQPGKTQYF.

The chain carries TRBV2 and TRBJ1-5; TCRdb outputs TRBD1, but without DNA this stays unchecked. Germline CDR1 reads SNHLY; CDR2 reads FYNNEI. The CDR3 length is 15 residues. The CDR3 protein is CASSERRAVDQPQHF.

The V call is TRBV18, the J call TRBJ2-1; the TRBD1 assignment by TCRdb is unverifiable without DNA. The germline CDR1 and CDR2 sequences are KGHSH and LQKENI. The CDR3 is made up of 14 amino acids. The CDR3 sequence is CASSQGWLYNEQFF.

The rearrangement uses TRBV5-1 and TRBJ1-3; TCRdb selects TRBD1, and the lack of DNA leaves this call unchecked. This CDR3 is built from 15 residues. The V gene's germline CDR1 is SGHRS and CDR2 YFSETQ. The CDR3 loop reads CASSPGGAGRDTIYF.

The chain is built from TRBV10-3 and TRBJ1-1; TCRdb's D gene call, TRBD1, goes unchecked for lack of DNA. The length of the CDR3 is 15 residues. Germline V gene data show CDR1 as ENHRY and CDR2 as SYGVKD. The CDR3 loop is CAISDRDRAGTEAFF.

The V gene is TRBV3-1, the J gene TRBJ2-6; TCRdb's assignment of TRBD1 cannot be checked, as there is no DNA. This CDR3 region has 16 residues. The V gene's germline CDR1 is LGHDT and CDR2 YNNKEL (reference sequence). The CDR3 region is CAGSQRGARGANVLTF.

J is TRBJ1-4 and V is TRBV4-2; TCRdb gives TRBD1 as the D gene, but with no DNA this cannot be confirmed. There are 17 residues in the CDR3. The V gene's germline CDR1 is LGHNA and CDR2 YNFKEQ. The CDR3 reads CASSQKATGVLNSALFF.

The chain uses TRBV20-1 and TRBJ2-3. This CDR3 comprises 17 residues. Germline CDR1 is DFQATT and CDR2 is SNEGSKA (reference sequence). CDR3 in amino acids: CSARRSNNAIGTDTQYF.

The chain carries TRBV7-6 and TRBJ2-2; TCRdb names TRBD1, which stays unverified in the absence of DNA. The CDR3 length is 14 residues. From germline, CDR1 is SGHVS and CDR2 FNYEAQ. The chain's CDR3 is CASRTGTGSGELFF.

The chain has TRBV5-1 and TRBJ2-2; TCRdb proposes TRBD2, but this gene call is untestable without DNA. From germline, CDR1 is SGHRS and CDR2 YFSETQ. This CDR3 spans 18 amino acids. This CDR3 reads CASSLDASGALNTGELFF.

The chain carries TRBV20-1 and TRBJ1-5; the TCRdb D gene call, TRBD1, has no DNA to confirm it. The CDR3 is 13 amino acids. Germline V gives CDR1 DFQATT, CDR2 SNEGSKA (reference sequence). CDR3 loop: CSARTGSNQPQHF.

CDR3: CSVDPLGNYGYTF. The V and J genes are TRBV29-1 and TRBJ1-2. CDR1 is SQVTM and CDR2 is ANQGSEA in the germline V gene. The CDR3 covers 13 residues. Based on the CDR3 plus reference TRBV29-1 and TRBJ1-2, the full variable domain is SAVISQKPSRDICQRGTSLTIQCQVDSQVTMMFWYRQQPGQSLTLIATANQGSEATYESGFVIDKFPISRPNLTFSTLTVSNMSPEDSSIYLCSVDPLGNYGYTFGSGTRLTVV.

This chain uses TRBV7-2 with TRBJ2-1; absent DNA, TCRdb's TRBD2 call cannot be checked. The CDR3 runs to 14 residues. CDR1 and CDR2 (germline): SGHTA, FQGNSA. This CDR3 reads CASSLRLAGGEQFF.

The chain employs TRBV6-1 and TRBJ1-5; with no DNA, the TCRdb D assignment of TRBD1 cannot be verified. Germline V gene sequence: CDR1 MNHNS, CDR2 SASEGT. This CDR3 is 16 amino acids long. The CDR3: CASSDGTRGGNQPQHF.

The chain carries TRBV7-2 and TRBJ2-3; the TCRdb call, TRBD2, lacks DNA for checking. Germline V gene data show CDR1 as SGHTA and CDR2 as FQGNSA. This CDR3 contains 15 residues. CDR3: CASSLLAGLVDTQYF.